This T cell receptor (beta chain) was obtained from a study of CD8 T cells in Susac syndrome. Study-wide points: The study recognized that its TCR sequencing and HLA analysis covered a relatively small number of individuals.

The RNA input was about 0.5 to 1 ug, and it was reverse transcribed with random hexamers. The method of amplification for TCR beta CDR3 was immunoSEQ multiplex PCR, covering 54 Vbeta and 13 Jbeta. Via MiXCR, TCRdb re-called the immunoSEQ multiplex PCR reads, giving one row per CDR3 protein. The sample carries about 200,000 distinct CDR3 sequences, roughly 96% recorded once. In the case of this clonotype: The target antigen is unknown.

The clonotype was recovered from a human donor in good health. The sample comprised CD4+ T cells from PBMCs.

The CDR3 DNA is TGCAGTGCTCCCGGACAGGGCCACGGCTACACCTTC. Translated: CSAPGQGHGYTF. The J gene is TRBJ1-2, the V gene TRBV20-1, with 8 bases aligning to TRBD1. The length of the CDR3 is 12 residues. Germline V lookup: CDR1 DFQATT, CDR2 SNEGSKA (reference sequence). J lost 8 bases, V lost 5 bases, and 7 bases had no gene match.